This T cell receptor beta chain appears in the sequencing data of a study of shared clonotypes between healthy human individuals. It was across several immunoSEQ plates that each subset's genomic DNA was evenly split. The table came from immunoSEQ multiplex PCR; TCRdb's copy has only in-frame clones and leaves some out. The table lists about 2.4 million clones, roughly 92% of them singletons, with around 0.14% in the top ten. The CDR3 consists of 14 residues. Germline CDR1 and CDR2: MNHEY and SVGAGI. J gave up 4 bases and V 5 bases, and 3 bases lay outside the gene matches. V is TRBV6-5 and J is TRBJ2-5, with 11 bases that match TRBD2. The clonotype originates from a man aged 18 to 29 in good health. Sample: naive CD4+ T cells sorted from blood. Noted subset: CD45RA+ positively selected. CDR3 coding DNA: TGTGCCAGCAGTGACGGACTAGCGGGAGAGACCCAGTACTTC. The encoded protein is CASSDGLAGETQYF.